The rows below give T cell receptor beta chains drawn from one sample of a study of blood T cell repertoires in COVID-19. Data came from immunoSEQ multiplex PCR; TCRdb stores just in-frame clones and leaves some out. The sample has fewer than 250,000 clones; around 84% are singletons. What was sequenced was peripheral blood. These TCRs come from a human donor in a cohort sampled during active COVID-19. The CDR3 runs from the conserved cysteine through the conserved F or W. The order of the fields is CDR3 DNA, CDR3 protein, clone size, J gene, V gene, D gene. A D gene is named only where the DNA matches it firmly. A row's size may be missing; if present it is once, few, many or a size class.

CDR3 DNA: TGTGCCAGCCTGGACAGGGGTGTTTCCGGGGAGCTGTTTTTT
CDR3 protein: CASLDRGVSGELFF
clone size: .
J gene: TRBJ2-2
V gene: TRBV28
D gene: TRBD1

CDR3 DNA: TGTGCCAGCAGCCGAGGTCCAGGGACTGAAGCTTTCTTT
CDR3 protein: CASSRGPGTEAFF
clone size: .
J gene: TRBJ1-1
V gene: TRBV3-1/TRBV3-2
D gene: .

CDR3 DNA: TGTGCCAGCAGTCAAACGGGAGGTGGCTACACCTTC
CDR3 protein: CASSQTGGGYTF
clone size: .
J gene: TRBJ1-2
V gene: TRBV27
D gene: .

CDR3 DNA: TGTGCCAGCAGACAATTGGGACAGGATAATTCACCCCTCCACTTT
CDR3 protein: CASRQLGQDNSPLHF
clone size: .
J gene: TRBJ1-6
V gene: TRBV6-5
D gene: TRBD1

CDR3 DNA: TGTGCCAGCAGCTCTGACAGGGGGCTGGAGGAGACCCAGTACTTC
CDR3 protein: CASSSDRGLEETQYF
clone size: .
J gene: TRBJ2-5
V gene: TRBV4-2
D gene: TRBD1

CDR3 DNA: TGTGCCAGCAGTTACACCCCAGGGGCTGGGTATGGCTACACCTTC
CDR3 protein: CASSYTPGAGYGYTF
clone size: .
J gene: TRBJ1-2
V gene: TRBV6-5
D gene: .

CDR3 DNA: TGTGCCTGGAGTTGGGGGACTAGCTCGAATGAGCAGTTCTTC
CDR3 protein: CAWSWGTSSNEQFF
clone size: few
J gene: TRBJ2-1
V gene: TRBV30
D gene: TRBD2

CDR3 DNA: TGTGCCAGCAGTGGCGAGGGTCGAGGAAACACCATATATTTT
CDR3 protein: CASSGEGRGNTIYF
clone size: few
J gene: TRBJ1-3
V gene: TRBV2
D gene: .

CDR3 DNA: TGTGCCAGCAGCTTACGGACAGCCTCTGGGGCCAACGTCCTGACTTTC
CDR3 protein: CASSLRTASGANVLTF
clone size: .
J gene: TRBJ2-6
V gene: TRBV7-3
D gene: .

CDR3 DNA: TGTGCCAGCCAAGGACTAGCGGGAGCGGGCAATGAGCAGTTCTTC
CDR3 protein: CASQGLAGAGNEQFF
clone size: many
J gene: TRBJ2-1
V gene: TRBV2
D gene: TRBD2

CDR3 DNA: TGTGCCAGCAGTTCAGGGGCTAGCGGGAGTTACAATGAGCAGTTCTTC
CDR3 protein: CASSSGASGSYNEQFF
clone size: .
J gene: TRBJ2-1
V gene: TRBV28
D gene: TRBD2

CDR3 DNA: TGTGCCAGCAGCCCCCGGGGACTAGCGGGTAACAATGAGCAGTTCTTC
CDR3 protein: CASSPRGLAGNNEQFF
clone size: .
J gene: TRBJ2-1
V gene: TRBV7-9
D gene: TRBD2

CDR3 DNA: TGTGCCAGCAGTTTCGTCCAGGGAGAGACCCAGTACTTC
CDR3 protein: CASSFVQGETQYF
clone size: .
J gene: TRBJ2-5
V gene: TRBV12-3/TRBV12-4
D gene: .

CDR3 DNA: TGTGCCAGCAGCCAAGGGACTCACTCAAACAATGAGCAGTTCTTC
CDR3 protein: CASSQGTHSNNEQFF
clone size: .
J gene: TRBJ2-1
V gene: TRBV3-1/TRBV3-2
D gene: .

CDR3 DNA: TGTGCCAGCAGCACGACAGGGAACACTGAAGCTTTCTTT
CDR3 protein: CASSTTGNTEAFF
clone size: .
J gene: TRBJ1-1
V gene: TRBV5-6
D gene: .

CDR3 DNA: TGCGCCAGCAGCTTGTTCCGTTCTGAGCAGTTCTTC
CDR3 protein: CASSLFRSEQFF
clone size: .
J gene: TRBJ2-1
V gene: TRBV5-1
D gene: .

CDR3 DNA: TGTGCCAGCAGCGACAGGGCCCCCACGGAAGCTTTCTTT
CDR3 protein: CASSDRAPTEAFF
clone size: once
J gene: TRBJ1-1
V gene: TRBV6-6
D gene: TRBD1

CDR3 DNA: TGTGCAAGTCGCCAGATCCCCCTCCTTACTAGCGGTAGCACAGATACGCAGTATTTT
CDR3 protein: CASRQIPLLTSGSTDTQYF
clone size: .
J gene: TRBJ2-3
V gene: TRBV12-2
D gene: .

CDR3 DNA: TGTGCCAGCAGCGCACAGAGCTCTGGGGCCAACGTCCTGACTTTC
CDR3 protein: CASSAQSSGANVLTF
clone size: once
J gene: TRBJ2-6
V gene: TRBV7-3
D gene: .

CDR3 DNA: TGTGCCAGCAGGCAACAGGGGGGCCGAAATCAGCCCCAGCATTTT
CDR3 protein: CASRQQGGRNQPQHF
clone size: .
J gene: TRBJ1-5
V gene: TRBV6-5
D gene: TRBD1

CDR3 DNA: TGTGCCAGCATCGACAGATTTTATGGCTACACCTTC
CDR3 protein: CASIDRFYGYTF
clone size: .
J gene: TRBJ1-2
V gene: TRBV6-5
D gene: .

CDR3 DNA: TGTGCCAGCAGCCAAGAGATTAACAGGGCAATAGGGGAGACCCAGTACTTC
CDR3 protein: CASSQEINRAIGETQYF
clone size: .
J gene: TRBJ2-5
V gene: TRBV3-1/TRBV3-2
D gene: .

CDR3 DNA: TGTGCCAGCAGTCCGTGGCAGGGGAACACCGGGGAGCTGTTTTTT
CDR3 protein: CASSPWQGNTGELFF
clone size: .
J gene: TRBJ2-2
V gene: TRBV25-1
D gene: .

CDR3 DNA: TGTGCCAGCAGTTGGGACAGGGACGCATACTGGCCCCAGCATTTT
CDR3 protein: CASSWDRDAYWPQHF
clone size: once
J gene: TRBJ1-5
V gene: TRBV2
D gene: TRBD1

CDR3 DNA: TGTGCCAGCAGTGTGGGGGGAGGCACCTACGAGCAGTACTTC
CDR3 protein: CASSVGGGTYEQYF
clone size: .
J gene: TRBJ2-7
V gene: TRBV2
D gene: .

CDR3 DNA: TGTGCCAGCAGCTTTCGGACAGGGCATTACACCGGGGAGCTGTTTTTT
CDR3 protein: CASSFRTGHYTGELFF
clone size: once
J gene: TRBJ2-2
V gene: TRBV2
D gene: TRBD1

CDR3 DNA: TGTGCCAGCAGTTTAGGGCTGCGGGGGGAGCAGTACTTC
CDR3 protein: CASSLGLRGEQYF
clone size: .
J gene: TRBJ2-7
V gene: TRBV28
D gene: TRBD2

CDR3 DNA: TGTGCCAGCAGTTCCAGGATAGCGGGAGGTGGGGATGAGCAGTTCTTC
CDR3 protein: CASSSRIAGGGDEQFF
clone size: .
J gene: TRBJ2-1
V gene: TRBV28
D gene: TRBD2

CDR3 DNA: TGCGCCAGCAGCCAACTTCAGACGCGGGGGCCTCAGCCCCAGCATTTT
CDR3 protein: CASSQLQTRGPQPQHF
clone size: .
J gene: TRBJ1-5
V gene: TRBV4-1
D gene: .

CDR3 DNA: TGTGCCAGCAGTGGGTGGACTAGCGGAACGAACACCGGGGAGCTGTTTTTT
CDR3 protein: CASSGWTSGTNTGELFF
clone size: .
J gene: TRBJ2-2
V gene: TRBV6-1
D gene: TRBD2

CDR3 DNA: TGTGCCAGCAGCCCCCTTGCTTCGGGGGAACGTCGCAATCAGCCCCAGCATTTT
CDR3 protein: CASSPLASGERRNQPQHF
clone size: .
J gene: TRBJ1-5
V gene: TRBV27
D gene: .

CDR3 DNA: TGTGCCAGCAGCGATTTAGGACAGGGCGGCACTGAAGCTTTCTTT
CDR3 protein: CASSDLGQGGTEAFF
clone size: .
J gene: TRBJ1-1
V gene: TRBV5-6
D gene: TRBD1

CDR3 DNA: TGCGCCAGCAGCTCCCCAGGAACTAATGAAAAACTGTTTTTT
CDR3 protein: CASSSPGTNEKLFF
clone size: .
J gene: TRBJ1-4
V gene: TRBV5-1
D gene: .

CDR3 DNA: TGTGCCAGCAGTTCTACTCCCCGCCTGGAGGGCTACACCTTC
CDR3 protein: CASSSTPRLEGYTF
clone size: few
J gene: TRBJ1-2
V gene: TRBV27
D gene: .

CDR3 DNA: TGTGCCAGCAGCCAAGTTCAGACGCTAGCGGGGTGGGAGACCCAGTACTTC
CDR3 protein: CASSQVQTLAGWETQYF
clone size: .
J gene: TRBJ2-5
V gene: TRBV3-1/TRBV3-2
D gene: TRBD2

CDR3 DNA: TGTGCCAGCAGCCCACAAGCGGGGGCCAGTGAGCAGTTCTTC
CDR3 protein: CASSPQAGASEQFF
clone size: .
J gene: TRBJ2-1
V gene: TRBV3-1/TRBV3-2
D gene: TRBD2

CDR3 DNA: TGTGCCAGCAGTTTCAGGGCTGGGGCTGAAGCTTTCTTT
CDR3 protein: CASSFRAGAEAFF
clone size: .
J gene: TRBJ1-1
V gene: TRBV12-3/TRBV12-4
D gene: .

CDR3 DNA: TGTGCCAGCACTACTACGGCAGGGGGGACAGATACGCAGTATTTT
CDR3 protein: CASTTTAGGTDTQYF
clone size: .
J gene: TRBJ2-3
V gene: TRBV3-1/TRBV3-2
D gene: .

CDR3 DNA: TGCAGTGCTAGTCCATACACAGGGGGCTATGGCTACACCTTC
CDR3 protein: CSASPYTGGYGYTF
clone size: few
J gene: TRBJ1-2
V gene: TRBV20-1
D gene: TRBD1

CDR3 DNA: TGTGCCAGTAGGCCTACACCCACGGACATATTGAACACTGAAGCTTTCTTT
CDR3 protein: CASRPTPTDILNTEAFF
clone size: .
J gene: TRBJ1-1
V gene: TRBV19
D gene: .

CDR3 DNA: TGTGCCAGTAGCCCGACTAGCGGGTTAGCCAAAAACATTCAGTACTTC
CDR3 protein: CASSPTSGLAKNIQYF
clone size: once
J gene: TRBJ2-4
V gene: TRBV19
D gene: TRBD2

CDR3 DNA: TGTGCCAGCAGTTTAGGTCTGGCGGAGGGCGCTTTCTTT
CDR3 protein: CASSLGLAEGAFF
clone size: .
J gene: TRBJ1-1
V gene: TRBV27
D gene: .

CDR3 DNA: TGTGCCAGTACCACTTCCGGACAGAACACTGAAGCTTTCTTT
CDR3 protein: CASTTSGQNTEAFF
clone size: .
J gene: TRBJ1-1
V gene: TRBV19
D gene: .

CDR3 DNA: TGTGCCAGCAGCCTCGGACTGGGGAGCTCCTACGAGCAGTACTTC
CDR3 protein: CASSLGLGSSYEQYF
clone size: many
J gene: TRBJ2-7
V gene: TRBV5-8
D gene: .

CDR3 DNA: TGTGCCAGCAGCCCGAGACAGGGGGCAAACAATGAGCAGTTCTTC
CDR3 protein: CASSPRQGANNEQFF
clone size: .
J gene: TRBJ2-1
V gene: TRBV9
D gene: TRBD1

CDR3 DNA: TGTGCCAGTCGGCAGGGGGCGGCCATTAACTATGGCTACACCTTC
CDR3 protein: CASRQGAAINYGYTF
clone size: .
J gene: TRBJ1-2
V gene: TRBV19
D gene: TRBD1

CDR3 DNA: TGTGCCAGCAGCTTCGGAGTTTGGGAGACCCAGTACTTC
CDR3 protein: CASSFGVWETQYF
clone size: .
J gene: TRBJ2-5
V gene: TRBV5-6
D gene: .

CDR3 DNA: TGTGCCAGCAGCTTAGGGCGGCACACAGATACGCAGTATTTT
CDR3 protein: CASSLGRHTDTQYF
clone size: .
J gene: TRBJ2-3
V gene: TRBV11-2
D gene: .

CDR3 DNA: TGTGCCAGCAGCTTAGGGCAAATTAATGAAAAACTGTTTTTT
CDR3 protein: CASSLGQINEKLFF
clone size: .
J gene: TRBJ1-4
V gene: TRBV7-2
D gene: .

CDR3 DNA: TGCGCCAGCAGCCAAGATCCAGGACAGAGGATCCAAGAGACCCAGTACTTC
CDR3 protein: CASSQDPGQRIQETQYF
clone size: .
J gene: TRBJ2-5
V gene: TRBV4-1
D gene: .

CDR3 DNA: TGTGCCAGCAGCGGGCCGGCCGGGAGTTCACCCCTCCACTTT
CDR3 protein: CASSGPAGSSPLHF
clone size: .
J gene: TRBJ1-6
V gene: TRBV6-5
D gene: .

CDR3 DNA: TGTGCCAGCAGTTTTTTGTCACAGGGGGCCTCTGTTCCCCTCCACTTT
CDR3 protein: CASSFLSQGASVPLHF
clone size: .
J gene: TRBJ1-6
V gene: TRBV28
D gene: TRBD1

CDR3 DNA: TGCGCCACCCGCCCTTCCCCCGGAGGAGACGAGCAGTACTTC
CDR3 protein: CATRPSPGGDEQYF
clone size: medium-sized
J gene: TRBJ2-7
V gene: TRBV5-1
D gene: .

CDR3 DNA: TGTGCCAGCAGCCTCCACACCAATGAGCAGTTCTTC
CDR3 protein: CASSLHTNEQFF
clone size: .
J gene: TRBJ2-1
V gene: TRBV3-1/TRBV3-2
D gene: .